Each of the 17 T cell receptor beta chains below was sequenced from the same sample in a study of OX40 agonist ivuxolimab in advanced cancers. Sequencing was performed with immunoSEQ multiplex PCR; in TCRdb, only in-frame clones are kept and a portion is missing. The sample records approximately 79,000 clones, more than 85% being singletons. The sequences come from CD4+ or CD8+ T cells sorted from blood, collected in a trial of the OX40 agonist ivuxolimab. The receptor source for this set is an adult with an advanced solid tumor such as melanoma, head and neck, liver or kidney cancer.

The chain has TRBV7-6 and TRBJ2-3, with 10 bases that match TRBD2. This CDR3 contains 16 residues. V lost 0 bases, J lost 3 bases, and 3 bases stayed unmatched. Germline CDR1 SGHVS, CDR2 FNYEAQ. The CDR3 is CASSLAGTSVTDTQYF. The CDR3 DNA reads as TGTGCCAGCAGCTTAGCCGGGACTAGCGTTACAGATACGCAGTATTTT.

In the case of this clone: Different DNA sequences within this sample yield the same CDR3. The rearrangement joins TRBV4-3 to TRBJ2-1, with 13 bases aligning to TRBD2. The CDR3 covers 16 residues. V trimming: 0 bases; J trimming: 8 bases; junction bases outside the gene matches: 4. In germline, CDR1 is LGHNA, CDR2 YSLEER. The CDR3 region has the DNA TGCGCCAGCAGCCAAGATACTAGCGGGAGGGGGTATGAGCAGTTCTTC. This codes for CASSQDTSGRGYEQFF.

The chain recombines TRBV10-3 with TRBJ1-5; no reliable D call. V dropped 4 bases and J dropped 7 bases, with 11 bases sitting between them. Germline V lookup: CDR1 ENHRY, CDR2 SYGVKD. The CDR3 covers 13 residues. In DNA form, the CDR3 reads TGTGCCATCAGTGGACAAGAAGGGCAGCCCCAGCATTTT. It encodes CAISGQEGQPQHF.

The chain combines TRBV6-5 with TRBJ1-1; the match to TRBD1 covers 9 bases. The V and J ends lost 2 bases and 6 bases, in that order; junction bases with no gene match: 4. The CDR3 runs to 14 residues. Germline V gives CDR1 MNHEY, CDR2 SVGAGI. DNA for the CDR3: TGTGCCAGCAGTTACACAGGGGGCCTCCCTGAAGCTTTCTTT. The encoded protein is CASSYTGGLPEAFF.

The chain combines TRBV7-2 with TRBJ2-1; D is unclear. Germline loops: CDR1 SGHTA, CDR2 FQGNSA. The CDR3 extends over 13 amino acids. Trimming removed 0 bases at V and 1 base at J, with 1 base between. The CDR3 here is CASSLASYNEQFF. CDR3 bases: TGTGCCAGCAGCTTAGCGTCCTACAATGAGCAGTTCTTC.

The chain uses TRBV18 and TRBJ1-5; 7 nucleotides line up with TRBD1. V dropped 3 bases and J dropped 4; count of bases not matched to a gene: 0. CDR3 size: 13 residues. The germline gives CDR1 KGHSH, CDR2 LQKENI. CDR3 coding DNA: TGTGCCAGCTCACCGGACAGGAATCAGCCCCAGCATTTT. Translated, it gives CASSPDRNQPQHF.

J is TRBJ1-5 and V is TRBV5-5, with D unclear. CDR1 and CDR2 (germline): SGHKS, YYEKEE (reference sequence). The CDR3 extends over 13 amino acids. Between the trimmed V and J ends, which lost 5 bases and 4 bases, there was a span of 10 bases. In nucleotides, the CDR3 is TGTGCCAGCAGTGTGGGAGGGAATCAGCCCCAGCATTTT. This gives the protein CASSVGGNQPQHF.

The rearrangement links TRBV30 to TRBJ1-3; D possibly corresponds to TRBD1 (6 bases). Germline-derived CDR1 and CDR2 are GTSNPN and SVGIG (reference sequence). The CDR3 length is 12 residues. Here the CDR3 reads CVGGRAGNTIYF. The DNA for the CDR3 is TGTGTAGGGGGAAGGGCTGGAAACACCATATATTTT.

This clone was seen more than once but under ten times. V is TRBV6-5 and J is TRBJ2-7, with 9 positions matching TRBD1. The ends lost 6 bases at V and 4 bases at J; junction bases unmatched: 10. CDR1 is MNHEY, CDR2 SVGAGI, per germline. CDR3 size: 15 residues. In DNA, the CDR3 is TGTGCCAGCAGCCGGGACAGGGCCGGGGGATACGAGCAGTACTTC. Its translation is CASSRDRAGGYEQYF.

V and J are TRBV19 and TRBJ1-5, with unresolved D. The CDR3 has 12 amino acids. Per germline, CDR1 LNHDA and CDR2 SQIVND (reference sequence). The V and J ends lost 2 bases and 6 bases respectively, with 5 bases between them. The CDR3: CASSILGQPQHF. The CDR3 DNA sequence: TGTGCCAGTAGTATATTGGGTCAGCCCCAGCATTTT.

V gene TRBV5-1 combines with J gene TRBJ2-2, with D perhaps TRBD2 (6 bases). There are 14 residues in the CDR3. CDR1 is SGHRS, CDR2 YFSETQ, per germline. V lost 6 bases and J 4 bases, leaving 13 bases between the germline ends. The CDR3 nucleotides are TGCGCCAGCACGTTAGCGGACATCACCGGGGAGCTGTTTTTT. Its translation: CASTLADITGELFF. The full variable domain, completed using reference TRBV5-1 and TRBJ2-2, is KAGVTQTPRYLIKTRGQQVTLSCSPISGHRSVSWYQQTPGQGLQFLFEYFSETQRNKGNFPGRFSGRQFSNSRSEMNVSTLELGDSALYLCASTLADITGELFFGEGSRLTVL.

This chain's CDR3 is CASSVDIGQSNTEAFF. CDR3 bases: TGTGCCAGCAGCGTAGATATAGGACAGTCAAACACTGAAGCTTTCTTT. The chain is built from TRBV9 and TRBJ1-1; weak D call: TRBD1 (6 bases). CDR1 is SGDLS, CDR2 YYNGEE, per germline. Trimming stripped 0 bases from V and 2 bases from J, with 14 bases between. This CDR3 is built from 16 residues.

The chain joins TRBV2 to TRBJ2-7; a weak D match, TRBD2 (7 bases). In germline, CDR1 is SNHLY, CDR2 FYNNEI. This CDR3 has 14 amino acids. The germline V and J ends were trimmed by 7 bases and 5 bases, with 18 bases remaining between them. The CDR3 DNA reads TGTGCCAGCACCCCCCTAGGGGGGGAGGACGAGCAGTACTTC. It encodes CASTPLGGEDEQYF.

The chain combines TRBV11-2 with TRBJ2-2; 8 nucleotides line up with TRBD2. CDR1 SGHAT and CDR2 FQNNGV come from the germline V gene. The CDR3 has 14 amino acids. With 7 bases clipped from V and 5 bases from J, the junction kept 6 bases outside the gene matches. The CDR3, as DNA: TGTGCCAGCACCCGGGGGGGGAAAACCGGGGAGCTGTTTTTT. This encodes CASTRGGKTGELFF.

The rearrangement uses TRBV7-9 and TRBJ2-7, with D possibly being TRBD1 (5 bases). Germline-derived CDR1 and CDR2 are SEHNR and FQNEAQ (reference sequence). The CDR3 is 13 residues long. Between the trimmed V and J ends, which lost 5 bases and 1 base, there was a span of 9 bases. In DNA form, the CDR3 reads TGTGCCAGCAGCCCAGGGTTGTCCTACGAGCAGTACTTC. Amino acids: CASSPGLSYEQYF.

The rearrangement uses TRBV27 and TRBJ1-2, with D maybe TRBD1 (6 bases). Germline CDR1 is MNHEY and CDR2 is SMNVEV (reference sequence). The V gene lost 4 bases and the J gene lost 8 bases, with 20 bases spanning the gap. The length of the CDR3 is 15 residues. CDR3 nucleotides: TGTGCCAGCAGTTCCACAGGGAGGCGGGTGTGGGGCTACACCTTC. This codes for CASSSTGRRVWGYTF.

This chain joins TRBV18 and TRBJ1-2; a weak D match, TRBD1 (6 bases). V shed 3 bases and J shed 2 bases, with 16 bases lying between them. Germline CDR1 reads KGHSH; CDR2 reads LQKENI. The CDR3 has 16 residues. The CDR3 is CASSPIVTGRNYGYTF. As DNA, the CDR3 is TGTGCCAGCTCACCGATTGTGACAGGACGGAACTATGGCTACACCTTC.